These 11 T cell receptor beta chains were sequenced from one sample in a study of human T cells and chemical hapten exposure. Each CDR3 protein gets one entry after TCRdb re-called the RACE reads with MiXCR. The table records roughly 380,000 distinct CDR3 sequences, roughly 5% of them present only once. Time point defined: patch test 1, 2 weeks after DPC sensitization. The treatment: therapeutic diphenylcyclopropenone sensitization with weekly scalp DPC. This specimen consisted of whole blood, obtained in connection with sensitization to the hapten diphenylcyclopropenone (DPC). The receptors originated from a woman aged 50 to 60 with alopecia areata. Some clones in this sample may be carry-over from other donors' samples.

This clonotype showed up many times. The chain couples TRBV11-2 to TRBJ2-2; 15 nucleotides align to TRBD2. The CDR3 has 19 residues. Germline values: CDR1 SGHAT, CDR2 FQNNGV. The J segment lost 1 base and the V segment lost 5 bases, leaving 8 bases of the junction unmatched. The CDR3 bases are TGTGCCAGCAGCACCGGGACTAGCGGGGGGACCAAGAACACCGGGGAGCTGTTTTTT. This sequence encodes CASSTGTSGGTKNTGELFF.

This chain connects TRBV7-8 to TRBJ1-1; D is possibly TRBD1 (6 bases). The CDR3 has 14 amino acids. The germline CDR1 and CDR2 sequences are SGHVS and FQNEAQ. The V end was cut by 0 bases, the J end by 7 bases, with 12 bases between. The CDR3 is CASSLARGWGEAFF. CDR3 DNA: TGTGCCAGCAGCTTAGCCAGGGGATGGGGTGAAGCTTTCTTT.

Ten or more counts support this clonotype. V gene TRBV9 combines with J gene TRBJ1-2, with 7 bases that match TRBD1. Germline V lookup: CDR1 SGDLS, CDR2 YYNGEE. V trimming: 0 bases; J trimming: 0 bases; junction bases outside the gene matches: 2. The CDR3 totals 15 residues. The CDR3 loop is CASSVGQGPNYGYTF. CDR3 in DNA: TGTGCCAGCAGCGTAGGACAGGGCCCTAACTATGGCTACACCTTC.

This clonotype was observed many times. This CDR3 reads CSARPIQGATTEAFF. In DNA form, the CDR3 reads TGCAGTGCTAGGCCGATACAGGGGGCAACCACTGAAGCTTTCTTT. The chain links TRBV20-1 to TRBJ1-1, with TRBD1 identical over 9 bases. Germline CDR1 DFQATT, CDR2 SNEGSKA (reference sequence). This CDR3 is built from 15 residues. Losses at the gene ends were 3 bases for V and 4 bases for J; bases not matched to a gene: 9.

This clonotype occurred many times. The chain has TRBV5-1 and TRBJ1-1; D is ambiguous. This CDR3 is 13 amino acids long. Germline V gene sequence: CDR1 SGHRS, CDR2 YFSETQ. Trimming shortened V by 0 bases and J by 7 bases, and 10 bases separated the two germline ends. CDR3 protein: CASSLAGNGEAFF. The CDR3 region has the DNA TGCGCCAGCAGCTTGGCCGGCAACGGTGAAGCTTTCTTT.

In this sample, this clonotype turned up many times. The chain carries TRBV27 and TRBJ2-7; 11 positions match TRBD2. V shed 6 bases, J shed 4 bases, and the junction held 5 bases outside the gene matches. CDR3 length equals 14 residues. Germline-derived CDR1 and CDR2 are MNHEY and SMNVEV (reference sequence). CDR3 DNA sequence: TGTGCCAGCAGAACTAGCGGGGGTCGGTACGAGCAGTACTTC. This translates into CASRTSGGRYEQYF.

V usage is TRBV18 and J usage is TRBJ2-7; tentatively, D is TRBD2 (6 bases). CDR1 is KGHSH and CDR2 is LQKENI in the germline V gene. This CDR3 spans 13 amino acids. The V end lost 2 bases, the J end lost 3 bases, and 8 bases lay between the germline ends. CDR3 coding DNA: TGTGCCAGCTCACCAGGGAGGAACTACGAGCAGTACTTC. It translates to CASSPGRNYEQYF.

This clonotype has at least ten counts. The rearrangement links TRBV16 to TRBJ1-6; TRBD1 agrees at 7 bases. CDR1 and CDR2 (germline): KGHSY, FQNENV. The ends lost 1 base at V and 6 bases at J; junction bases unmatched: 0. The CDR3 spans 14 residues. As DNA, the CDR3 is TGTGCCAGCAGCCAATGGGACAGTAATTCACCCCTCCACTTT. Its translation: CASSQWDSNSPLHF.

This clonotype was detected many times. The V gene is TRBV9, the J gene TRBJ2-3; D ambiguous. The CDR3 extends over 12 amino acids. V was cut by 2 bases and J by 4 bases, with 5 bases left in between. Germline CDR1 SGDLS, CDR2 YYNGEE. For the CDR3, the DNA is TGTGCCAGCAGCGTGAAGGCAGATACGCAGTATTTT. It codes for CASSVKADTQYF.

This clonotype was observed many times. The V gene is TRBV12-3 or TRBV12-4, the J gene TRBJ2-3, with D uncertain. The CDR3 is 13 amino acids. The V end was cut by 3 bases, the J end by 2 bases, with 6 bases between. The CDR3 DNA is TGTGCCAGCAGTTTCTCTGCCACAGATACGCAGTATTTT. It codes for CASSFSATDTQYF.

This clonotype has ten or more counts. The chain uses TRBV28 and TRBJ1-4; 7 nucleotides match TRBD1. The CDR3 extends over 14 amino acids. Germline CDR1 reads MDHEN; CDR2 reads SYDVKM. The J segment lost 7 bases and the V segment lost 1 base, leaving 3 bases of the junction unmatched. The chain's CDR3 is CASSLLGGGEKLFF. The CDR3 bases are TGTGCCAGCAGTTTATTAGGGGGCGGTGAAAAACTGTTTTTT.